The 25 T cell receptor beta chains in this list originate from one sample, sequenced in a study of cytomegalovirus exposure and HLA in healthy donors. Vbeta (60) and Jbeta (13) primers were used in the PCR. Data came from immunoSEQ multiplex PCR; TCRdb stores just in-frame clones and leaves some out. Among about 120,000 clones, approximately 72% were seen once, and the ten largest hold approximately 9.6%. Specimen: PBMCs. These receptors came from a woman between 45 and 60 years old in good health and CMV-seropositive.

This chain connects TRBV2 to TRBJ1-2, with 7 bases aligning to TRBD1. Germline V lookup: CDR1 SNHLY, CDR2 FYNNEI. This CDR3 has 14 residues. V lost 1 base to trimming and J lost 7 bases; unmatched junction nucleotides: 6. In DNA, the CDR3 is TGTGCCAGCAGTGAAGAGACAGGGCCCTTTGGCTACACCTTC. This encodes CASSEETGPFGYTF.

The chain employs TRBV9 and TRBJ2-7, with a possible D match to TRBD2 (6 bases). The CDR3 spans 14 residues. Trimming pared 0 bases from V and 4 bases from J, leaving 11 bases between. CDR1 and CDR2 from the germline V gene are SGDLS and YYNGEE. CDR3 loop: CASSVGGRMYEQYF. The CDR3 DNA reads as TGTGCCAGCAGCGTAGGTGGGAGGATGTACGAGCAGTACTTC. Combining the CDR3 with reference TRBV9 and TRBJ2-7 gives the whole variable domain DSGVTQTPKHLITATGQRVTLRCSPRSGDLSVYWYQQSLDQGLQFLIQYYNGEERAKGNILERFSAQQFPDLHSELNLSSLELGDSALYFCASSVGGRMYEQYFGPGTRLTVT.

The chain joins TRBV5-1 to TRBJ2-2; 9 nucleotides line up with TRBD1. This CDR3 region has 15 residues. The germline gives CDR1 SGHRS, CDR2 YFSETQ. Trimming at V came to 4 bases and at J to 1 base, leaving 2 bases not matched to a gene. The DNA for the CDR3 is TGCGCCAGCAGCCGGGGACAGGGGAACACCGGGGAGCTGTTTTTT. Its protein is CASSRGQGNTGELFF.

CDR3 sequence reads: CASSEGQGLYNSPLHF. CDR3 nucleotide sequence: TGCGCCAGCAGCGAAGGGCAGGGCCTCTATAATTCACCCCTCCACTTT. The chain carries TRBV4-1 and TRBJ1-6; D is possibly TRBD1 (5 bases). This CDR3 spans 16 amino acids. V was trimmed by 5 bases and J by 3 bases, leaving 14 bases between them. Germline CDR1 MGHRA, CDR2 YSYEKL.

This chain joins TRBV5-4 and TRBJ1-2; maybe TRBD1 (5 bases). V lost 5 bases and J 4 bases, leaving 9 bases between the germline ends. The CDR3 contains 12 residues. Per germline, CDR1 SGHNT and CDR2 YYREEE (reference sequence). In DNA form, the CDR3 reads TGTGCCAGCAGATTCGACAGCTATGGCTACACCTTC. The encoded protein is CASRFDSYGYTF. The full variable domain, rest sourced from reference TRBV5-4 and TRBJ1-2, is ETGVTQSPTHLIKTRGQQVTLRCSSQSGHNTVSWYQQALGQGPQFIFQYYREEENGRGNFPPRFSGLQFPNYSSELNVNALELDDSALYLCASRFDSYGYTFGSGTRLTVV.

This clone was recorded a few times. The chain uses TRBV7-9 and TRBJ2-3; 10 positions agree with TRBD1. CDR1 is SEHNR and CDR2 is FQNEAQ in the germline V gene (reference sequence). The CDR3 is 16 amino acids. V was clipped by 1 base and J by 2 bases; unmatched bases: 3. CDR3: CASSLVGQGITDTQYF. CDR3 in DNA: TGTGCCAGCAGCTTAGTGGGACAGGGGATCACAGATACGCAGTATTTT. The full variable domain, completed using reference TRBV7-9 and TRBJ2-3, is DTGVSQNPRHKITKRGQNVTFRCDPISEHNRLYWYRQTLGQGPEFLTYFQNEAQLEKSRLLSDRFSAERPKGSFSTLEIQRTEQGDSAMYLCASSLVGQGITDTQYFGPGTRLTVL.

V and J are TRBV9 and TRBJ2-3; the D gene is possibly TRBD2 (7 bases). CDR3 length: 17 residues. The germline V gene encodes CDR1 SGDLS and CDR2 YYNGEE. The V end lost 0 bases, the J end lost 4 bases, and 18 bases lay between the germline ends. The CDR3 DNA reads TGTGCCAGCAGCGTAGCTACAGGGAGGGATGGTCCAGATACGCAGTATTTT. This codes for CASSVATGRDGPDTQYF.

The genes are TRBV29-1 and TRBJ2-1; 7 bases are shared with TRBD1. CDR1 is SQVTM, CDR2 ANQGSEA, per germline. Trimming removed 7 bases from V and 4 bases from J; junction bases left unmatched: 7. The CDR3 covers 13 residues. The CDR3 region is CSGDREAYNEQFF. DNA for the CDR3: TGCAGCGGTGACAGGGAAGCTTACAATGAGCAGTTCTTC.

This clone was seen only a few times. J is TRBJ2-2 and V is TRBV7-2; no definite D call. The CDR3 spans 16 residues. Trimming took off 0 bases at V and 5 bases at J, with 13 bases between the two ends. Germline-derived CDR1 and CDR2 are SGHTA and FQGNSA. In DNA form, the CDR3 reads TGTGCCAGCAGCTTAGCGCCGGCTAGGTCGACCGGGGAGCTGTTTTTT. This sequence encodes CASSLAPARSTGELFF.

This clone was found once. In nucleotides, the CDR3 is TGCGCCAGCAGCTTGGAAGGGGGATACGCAGATACGCAGTATTTT. It yields the protein CASSLEGGYADTQYF. The chain joins TRBV5-1 to TRBJ2-3; maybe TRBD1 (6 bases). Deletions cut 0 bases from V and 4 bases from J, with 12 bases between. Germline V CDR1 and CDR2: SGHRS, YFSETQ. The CDR3 runs 15 residues. Full variable domain (missing parts from reference TRBV5-1 and TRBJ2-3): KAGVTQTPRYLIKTRGQQVTLSCSPISGHRSVSWYQQTPGQGLQFLFEYFSETQRNKGNFPGRFSGRQFSNSRSEMNVSTLELGDSALYLCASSLEGGYADTQYFGPGTRLTVL.

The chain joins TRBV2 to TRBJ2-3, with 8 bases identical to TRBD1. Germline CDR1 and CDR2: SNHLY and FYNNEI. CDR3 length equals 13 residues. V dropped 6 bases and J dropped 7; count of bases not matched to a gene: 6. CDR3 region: CASRGQVGNTQYF. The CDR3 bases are TGTGCCAGCAGGGGACAGGTGGGAAATACGCAGTATTTT.

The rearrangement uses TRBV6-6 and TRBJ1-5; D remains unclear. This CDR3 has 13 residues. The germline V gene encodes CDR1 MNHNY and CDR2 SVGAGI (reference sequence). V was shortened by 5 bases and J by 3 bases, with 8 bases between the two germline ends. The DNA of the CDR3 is TGTGCCAGCAGTGGCCCAAACAATCAGCCCCAGCATTTT. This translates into CASSGPNNQPQHF.

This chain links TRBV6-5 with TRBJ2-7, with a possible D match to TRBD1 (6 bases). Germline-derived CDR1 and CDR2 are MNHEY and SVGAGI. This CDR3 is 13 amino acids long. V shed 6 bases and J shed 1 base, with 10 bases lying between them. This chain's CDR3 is CASSQGMSYEQYF. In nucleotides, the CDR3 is TGTGCCAGCAGCCAGGGGATGTCCTACGAGCAGTACTTC.

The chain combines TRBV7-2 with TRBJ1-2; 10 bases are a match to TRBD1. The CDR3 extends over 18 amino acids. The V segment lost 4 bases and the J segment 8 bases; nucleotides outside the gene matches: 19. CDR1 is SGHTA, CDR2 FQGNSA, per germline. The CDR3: CASSSTFSKTGGAGGYTF. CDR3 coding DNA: TGTGCCAGCAGCTCGACCTTTTCTAAGACAGGGGGCGCGGGCGGCTACACCTTC.

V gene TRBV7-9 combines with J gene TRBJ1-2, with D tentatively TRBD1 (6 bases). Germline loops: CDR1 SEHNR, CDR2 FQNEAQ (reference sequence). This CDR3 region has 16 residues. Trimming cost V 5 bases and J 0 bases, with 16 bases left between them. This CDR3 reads CASSHTQGLSNYGYTF. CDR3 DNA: TGTGCCAGCAGCCATACACAGGGCCTTTCTAACTATGGCTACACCTTC. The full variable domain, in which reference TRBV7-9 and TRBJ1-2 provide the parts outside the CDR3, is DTGVSQNPRHKITKRGQNVTFRCDPISEHNRLYWYRQTLGQGPEFLTYFQNEAQLEKSRLLSDRFSAERPKGSFSTLEIQRTEQGDSAMYLCASSHTQGLSNYGYTFGSGTRLTVV.

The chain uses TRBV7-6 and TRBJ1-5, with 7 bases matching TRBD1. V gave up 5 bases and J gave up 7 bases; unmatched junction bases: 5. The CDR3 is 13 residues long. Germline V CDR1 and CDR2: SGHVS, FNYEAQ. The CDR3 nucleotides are TGTGCCAGCAGCCCCCAGGGGGACCAGCCCCAGCATTTT. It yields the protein CASSPQGDQPQHF.

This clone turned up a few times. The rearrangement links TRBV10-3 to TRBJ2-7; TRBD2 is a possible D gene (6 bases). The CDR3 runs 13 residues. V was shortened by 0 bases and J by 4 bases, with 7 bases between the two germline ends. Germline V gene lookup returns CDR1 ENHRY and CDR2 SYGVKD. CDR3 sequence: CAISESTRYEQYF. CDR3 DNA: TGTGCCATCAGTGAGTCGACTAGGTACGAGCAGTACTTC.

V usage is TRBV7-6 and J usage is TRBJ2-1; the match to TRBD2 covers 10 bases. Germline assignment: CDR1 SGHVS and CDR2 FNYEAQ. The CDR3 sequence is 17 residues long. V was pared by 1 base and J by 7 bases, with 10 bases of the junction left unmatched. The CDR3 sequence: CASSLEPPSGSGNEQFF. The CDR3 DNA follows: TGTGCCAGCAGCTTAGAACCCCCTAGCGGGAGCGGGAATGAGCAGTTCTTC.

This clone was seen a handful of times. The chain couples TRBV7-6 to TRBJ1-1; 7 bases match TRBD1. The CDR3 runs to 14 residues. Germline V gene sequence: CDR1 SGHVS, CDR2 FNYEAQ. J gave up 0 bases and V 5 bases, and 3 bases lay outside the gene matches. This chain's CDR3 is CASSKDRVNTEAFF. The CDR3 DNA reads TGTGCCAGCAGCAAAGACAGGGTGAACACTGAAGCTTTCTTT.

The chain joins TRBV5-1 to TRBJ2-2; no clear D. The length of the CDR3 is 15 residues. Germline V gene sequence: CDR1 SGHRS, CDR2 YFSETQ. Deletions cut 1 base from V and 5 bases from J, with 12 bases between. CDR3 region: CASSLSLQITGELFF. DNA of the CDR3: TGCGCCAGCAGCTTGAGTCTCCAGATAACCGGGGAGCTGTTTTTT.

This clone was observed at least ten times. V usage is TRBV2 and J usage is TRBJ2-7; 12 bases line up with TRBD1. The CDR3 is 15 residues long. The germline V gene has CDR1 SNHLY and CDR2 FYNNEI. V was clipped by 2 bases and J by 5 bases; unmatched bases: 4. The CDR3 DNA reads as TGTGCCAGCAGTGAATGGGACAGGGGGCTGGACGAGCAGTACTTC. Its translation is CASSEWDRGLDEQYF.

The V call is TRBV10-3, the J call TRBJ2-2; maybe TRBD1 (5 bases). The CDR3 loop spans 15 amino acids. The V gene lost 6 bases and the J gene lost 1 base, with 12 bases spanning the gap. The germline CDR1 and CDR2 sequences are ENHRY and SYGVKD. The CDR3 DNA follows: TGTGCCATCAGCACCAGGGTTGGGAACACCGGGGAGCTGTTTTTT. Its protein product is CAISTRVGNTGELFF.

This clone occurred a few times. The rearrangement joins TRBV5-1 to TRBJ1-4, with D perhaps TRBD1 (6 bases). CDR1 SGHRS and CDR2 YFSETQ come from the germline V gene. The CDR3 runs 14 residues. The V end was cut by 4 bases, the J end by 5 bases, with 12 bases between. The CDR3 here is CASSISGQNEKLFF. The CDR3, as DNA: TGCGCCAGCAGCATTTCCGGACAGAATGAAAAACTGTTTTTT.

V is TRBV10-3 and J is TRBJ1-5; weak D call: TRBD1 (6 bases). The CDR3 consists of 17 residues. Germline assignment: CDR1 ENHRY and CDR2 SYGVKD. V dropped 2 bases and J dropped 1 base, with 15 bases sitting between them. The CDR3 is CAISEARGGRSNQPQHF. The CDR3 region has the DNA TGTGCCATCAGTGAGGCCCGGGGGGGCAGGAGCAATCAGCCCCAGCATTTT.

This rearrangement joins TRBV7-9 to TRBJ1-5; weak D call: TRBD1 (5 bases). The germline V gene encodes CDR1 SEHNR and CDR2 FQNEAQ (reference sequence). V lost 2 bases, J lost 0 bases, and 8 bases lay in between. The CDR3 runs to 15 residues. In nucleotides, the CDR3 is TGTGCCAGCAGCTTATCCAGGGATAGCAATCAGCCCCAGCATTTT. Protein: CASSLSRDSNQPQHF.